This T cell receptor beta chain was documented in a study of blood T cell repertoires in COVID-19. Study-wide background: COVID-19 samples collected from the United States, Italy and Spain covered acute and convalescent phases. In each case, the material was cDNA or gDNA derived from T cells, B-cell-depleted T cells, or PBMCs.

In the original analysis: Nucleated cell number was recorded as an estimate derived from reference gene primer amplification. Profiling relied on immunoSEQ multiplex PCR, and the TCRdb table lists in-frame clones only, not all of them. Clonal size and the V and J genes are those of that table, whereas D and trimming came from the DNA. Among under 60,000 clones listed, roughly 80% were seen once. The CDR3 covers 14 residues. Trimming at V came to 3 bases and at J to 4 bases, leaving 8 bases not matched to a gene. Germline V lookup: CDR1 DFQATT, CDR2 SNEGSKA (reference sequence). This chain connects TRBV20-1 to TRBJ2-5; 7 bases align to TRBD1. The receptor's source is a human donor in a cohort sampled during active COVID-19. The sample taken for sequencing was peripheral blood. Written as DNA, the CDR3 is TGCAGTGCTAGTGGTGGGACAGCGATAGAGACCCAGTACTTC. Encoded protein: CSASGGTAIETQYF.